The sequence of this T cell receptor (beta chain) was determined in a study of response to subunit inactivated influenza vaccine. TCRdb reanalysed the RT-PCR reads using MiXCR and keeps one entry per CDR3 protein. The sample has fewer than 650,000 distinct CDR3 sequences, 10% to 15% seen once. Broader study findings: The authors suggested that few new T cells are recruited per seasonal influenza vaccination.

Germline V lookup: CDR1 SGHKS, CDR2 YYEKEE (reference sequence). This CDR3 is built from 14 residues. Trimming removed 5 bases at V and 2 bases at J, with 13 bases between. Worth noting for this clonotype: Antigen: not known.

The genes are TRBV5-5 and TRBJ2-5; possibly TRBD1 for D (6 bases). Sequencing used PBMCs from blood, obtained roughly 45 days after vaccination. The TCR comes from a man between 45 and 60 years old who received an inactivated influenza vaccine. CDR3 loop: CASRFDRLQETQYF. CDR3 nucleotides: TGTGCCAGCAGATTCGACAGGCTACAAGAGACCCAGTACTTC.